The clone carrying this T cell receptor (beta chain) was seen a handful of times. This sample was taken from a study of blood T cell repertoires in COVID-19. Study-level information: Sample material is recorded as cDNA or gDNA derived from T cells, B-cell-depleted T cells, or PBMCs.

Per the original data handling: Quantification of nucleated cells was approximated via reference gene primer amplification. Only in-frame clones appear in the TCRdb table, and some are missing; sequencing was by immunoSEQ multiplex PCR. V, J and clone size are those of that table, while D and trimming were read from the DNA. This table holds roughly 380,000 clones, around nine tenths found once. Seattle's enrolled individuals joined amid active infection and were then monitored longitudinally. This sequence originates from a middle-aged woman with COVID-19, enrolled during active disease. Sequencing used peripheral blood.

The CDR3 DNA follows: TGTGCCTGGGGCGCGATCTACGAGCAGTACTTC. Translated: CAWGAIYEQYF. The genes are TRBV30 and TRBJ2-7; no reliable D call. V lost 5 bases to trimming and J lost 3 bases, with 8 bases between them. The CDR3 totals 11 residues. The germline gives CDR1 GTSNPN, CDR2 SVGIG (reference sequence).